The 2 T cell receptor beta chains listed next were all sequenced from one sample in a study of blood T cell repertoires in COVID-19. Using immunoSEQ multiplex PCR, the repertoire was profiled, and TCRdb retains in-frame clones only, with some absent. The sample shows a few hundred thousand clones, about 90% of them seen only once. Sequencing was done on a sample of peripheral blood. The source of these receptors is a young adult with COVID-19, enrolled during active disease.

This clone has just one count. The CDR3 region is CASSDWSSSLETQYF. For the CDR3, the DNA is TGTGCCAGCAGTGATTGGAGCTCGTCGTTGGAGACCCAGTACTTC. The chain carries TRBV6-1 and TRBJ2-5; D unclear. V lost 3 bases to trimming and J lost 5 bases, with 16 bases between them. This CDR3 contains 15 residues. Germline lookup yields CDR1 MNHNS and CDR2 SASEGT.

The rearrangement uses TRBV20-1 and TRBJ1-1; D remains unclear. This CDR3 has 10 residues. Germline CDR1 and CDR2: DFQATT and SNEGSKA (reference sequence). The V gene lost 2 bases and the J gene lost 7 bases, with 5 bases spanning the gap. CDR3 sequence: CSARLGEAFF. As DNA, the CDR3 is TGCAGTGCTAGACTCGGTGAAGCTTTCTTT.